This passage covers 27 T cell receptor beta chains from one sample sequenced in a study of T cells in Graves' hyperthyroidism and ophthalmopathy. The investigators amplified TCR beta CDR3 regions from RNA transcripts. HTBI primers were employed in a first-round RT-PCR of the TCR CDR3. TCRdb itself ran the multiplex PCR reads through MiXCR, one entry per CDR3 protein. The sample carries 400,000 to 550,000 distinct CDR3 sequences, 24% recorded once. The sample consisted of blood. These receptors were obtained from a woman in her twenties or thirties with Graves' ophthalmopathy.

This clonotype was counted at least ten times. The chain links TRBV27 to TRBJ1-1; D is unclear. V lost 6 bases and J 4 bases, leaving 12 bases between the germline ends. CDR1 and CDR2 from the germline V gene are MNHEY and SMNVEV (reference sequence). CDR3 length: 13 amino acids. DNA for the CDR3: TGTGCCAGCAGAGAAAGGGTGCGCACTGAAGCTTTCTTT. Translating gives CASRERVRTEAFF.

This clonotype was seen repeatedly, ten times or more. V usage is TRBV4-3 and J usage is TRBJ1-5; no firm D call. V lost 2 bases and J 3 bases, leaving 2 bases between the germline ends. This CDR3 has 12 amino acids. Per germline, CDR1 LGHNA and CDR2 YSLEER. Written as DNA, the CDR3 is TGCGCCAGCAGCCAAATCAATCAGCCCCAGCATTTT. Its protein product is CASSQINQPQHF.

This clonotype came up many times. The V gene is TRBV20-1, the J gene TRBJ1-1; D not certain. This CDR3 is 13 amino acids long. Deletions cut 2 bases from V and 1 base from J, with 8 bases between. CDR1 and CDR2 from the germline V gene are DFQATT and SNEGSKA (reference sequence). As DNA, the CDR3 is TGCAGTGCTAGATACCGGAAGAACACTGAAGCTTTCTTT. It encodes CSARYRKNTEAFF.

The table lists this clonotype with many counts. This chain links TRBV6-5 with TRBJ1-3; D is ambiguous. The CDR3 totals 16 residues. Trimming stripped 5 bases from V and 0 bases from J, with 14 bases between. CDR1 MNHEY and CDR2 SVGAGI come from the germline V gene. CDR3 loop: CASSPLSWVSGNTIYF. The DNA for the CDR3 is TGTGCCAGCAGTCCACTGTCATGGGTCTCTGGAAACACCATATATTTT.

In its sample, this clonotype was seen many times. V usage is TRBV6-1 and J usage is TRBJ2-7, with D perhaps matching TRBD1 or TRBD2 (5 bases each). This CDR3 is built from 13 residues. The germline V and J ends were trimmed by 6 bases and 3 bases, with 12 bases remaining between them. Germline V gene data show CDR1 as MNHNS and CDR2 as SASEGT. The CDR3 bases are TGTGCCAGCAGCATCGGGACGGTCTACGAGCAGTACTTC. Translation gives CASSIGTVYEQYF.

This clonotype was counted at least ten times. The chain recombines TRBV5-6 with TRBJ2-5; 8 bases line up with TRBD1. Unmatched junction bases numbered 3, after V lost 0 bases and J lost 5 bases. Germline values: CDR1 SGHDT, CDR2 YYEEEE. The CDR3 totals 14 residues. The CDR3 sequence is CASSLGQGPETQYF. The CDR3 DNA sequence: TGTGCCAGCAGCTTGGGACAGGGGCCGGAGACCCAGTACTTC.

This clonotype came up many times. This chain's CDR3 is CSAGDGHLTYEQYF. DNA of the CDR3: TGCAGTGCAGGTGACGGACATCTGACCTACGAGCAGTACTTC. This sequence joins TRBV20-1 and TRBJ2-7; perhaps TRBD1 as D (5 bases). Trimming shortened V by 6 bases and J by 2 bases, and 17 bases separated the two germline ends. CDR1 and CDR2 (germline): DFQATT, SNEGSKA (reference sequence). This CDR3 is 14 amino acids long.

This rearrangement joins TRBV6-1 to TRBJ2-7, with unresolved D. V gave up 5 bases and J gave up 3 bases, with 17 bases separating them. Germline V gene data show CDR1 as MNHNS and CDR2 as SASEGT. CDR3 length equals 15 residues. This CDR3 reads CASSPLQTRSYEQYF. The CDR3 DNA follows: TGTGCCAGCAGTCCCCTCCAGACAAGGAGCTACGAGCAGTACTTC.

CDR3 in DNA: TGTGCCAGCAGCAGCACAGGGATCAATCAGCCCCAGCATTTT. Translating it yields CASSSTGINQPQHF. This chain links TRBV28 with TRBJ1-5; D is perhaps TRBD1 (6 bases). This CDR3 spans 14 amino acids. From germline, CDR1 is MDHEN and CDR2 SYDVKM. The V gene lost 6 bases and the J gene lost 3 bases, with 12 bases spanning the gap. The full variable domain, rest sourced from reference TRBV28 and TRBJ1-5, is DVKVTQSSRYLVKRTGEKVFLECVQDMDHENMFWYRQDPGLGLRLIYFSYDVKMKEKGDIPEGYSVSREKKERFSLILESASTNQTSMYLCASSSTGINQPQHFGDGTRLSIL.

In this sample, this clonotype turned up many times. J is TRBJ2-5 and V is TRBV5-1, with 7 positions matching TRBD1. The CDR3 loop spans 14 amino acids. Trimming at V came to 3 bases and at J to 5 bases, leaving 7 bases not matched to a gene. CDR1 SGHRS and CDR2 YFSETQ come from the germline V gene. The CDR3 DNA reads as TGCGCCAGCAGCTCGGGACAGCCGAAGGAGACCCAGTACTTC. Encoded protein: CASSSGQPKETQYF.

The rearrangement uses TRBV2 and TRBJ2-7; D may be TRBD1 or TRBD2 (6 bases each). V gave up 4 bases and J gave up 5 bases, with 15 bases separating them. The CDR3 length is 14 residues. Germline values: CDR1 SNHLY, CDR2 FYNNEI. The CDR3 loop is CASSAQGRSDEQYF. In DNA, the CDR3 is TGTGCCAGCAGTGCCCAGGGGAGGAGCGACGAGCAGTACTTC.

There are a few counts of this clonotype. The rearrangement joins TRBV28 to TRBJ2-5; D ambiguous. Germline CDR1 and CDR2: MDHEN and SYDVKM. V lost 5 bases and J 4 bases, leaving 11 bases between the germline ends. This CDR3 is built from 13 residues. CDR3 amino acids: CASSPQDGETQYF. The CDR3 DNA is TGTGCCAGCAGTCCCCAGGATGGAGAGACCCAGTACTTC.

This clonotype occurred many times. The genes are TRBV12-3 or TRBV12-4 and TRBJ2-7, with TRBD1 matching 10 bases. With V trimmed by 6 bases and J by 5 bases, 7 bases remained unmatched. CDR3 length equals 14 residues. CDR3 bases: TGTGCCAGCAGCCACGGACAGGGGGGGGACGAGCAGTACTTC. It is translated as CASSHGQGGDEQYF.

A note on this clonotype: This may be a read error: a much more frequent sequence differs by one nucleotide. The J gene is TRBJ2-2, the V gene TRBV27; possible D gene TRBD1, 6 bases. In germline, CDR1 is MNHEY, CDR2 SMNVEV (reference sequence). The CDR3 loop spans 15 amino acids. The CDR3 sequence: CASSLVTGWHGELLF. CDR3 DNA sequence: TGTGCCAGCAGTTTAGTTACAGGGTGGCACGGGGAGCTGTTGTTT.

This clonotype was detected once. The genes are TRBV12-3 or TRBV12-4 and TRBJ1-1; weak D call: TRBD1 (5 bases). This CDR3 has 15 residues. Trimming shortened V by 8 bases and J by 4 bases, and 20 bases separated the two germline ends. In nucleotides, the CDR3 is TGTGCCAGCGATCGCGGGGAAAGGGGAGCCACTGAAGCTTTCTTT. Protein: CASDRGERGATEAFF.

This clonotype showed up many times. The rearrangement joins TRBV11-2 to TRBJ2-5; the match to TRBD2 covers 8 bases. With V trimmed by 5 bases and J by 4 bases, 3 bases remained unmatched. Germline V gene data show CDR1 as SGHAT and CDR2 as FQNNGV. This CDR3 is 13 amino acids long. The CDR3 region has the DNA TGTGCCAGCAGCCCCGGGGGGGCAGAGACCCAGTACTTC. Translating it yields CASSPGGAETQYF. The full variable domain, its missing parts supplied by reference TRBV11-2 and TRBJ2-5, is EAGVAQSPRYKIIEKRQSVAFWCNPISGHATLYWYQQILGQGPKLLIQFQNNGVVDDSQLPKDRFSAERLKGVDSTLKIQPAKLEDSAVYLCASSPGGAETQYFGPGTRLLVL.

In its sample, this clonotype was seen many times. The V gene is TRBV6-1, the J gene TRBJ2-7; D not resolved. The V gene lost 5 bases and the J gene lost 2 bases, with 7 bases spanning the gap. This CDR3 contains 12 residues. Germline CDR1 and CDR2: MNHNS and SASEGT. For the CDR3, the DNA is TGTGCCAGCAGTCCCCCAACCTACGAGCAGTACTTC. Translating gives CASSPPTYEQYF.

This clonotype was found a few times. The chain is built from TRBV2 and TRBJ2-2; D perhaps matches TRBD1 (6 bases). Trimming left V 0 bases short and J 7 bases short, with 9 bases between. CDR3 length: 14 amino acids. Germline V gene data show CDR1 as SNHLY and CDR2 as FYNNEI. The CDR3 sequence: CASSEAADSGELFF. The DNA for the CDR3 is TGTGCCAGCAGTGAAGCCGCGGACAGCGGGGAGCTGTTTTTT. Variable domain in full (rest from reference TRBV2 and TRBJ2-2): EPEVTQTPSHQVTQMGQEVILRCVPISNHLYFYWYRQILGQKVEFLVSFYNNEISEKSEIFDDQFSVERPDGSNFTLKIRSTKLEDSAMYFCASSEAADSGELFFGEGSRLTVL.

This clonotype was seen at least ten times. This sequence joins TRBV30 and TRBJ1-2; no clear D. Trimming cost V 7 bases and J 4 bases, with 13 bases left between them. The length of the CDR3 is 12 residues. Looked up from germline, CDR1 is GTSNPN and CDR2 is SVGIG (reference sequence). CDR3: CASSQTIYGYTF. The DNA of the CDR3 is TGTGCCTCCTCCCAAACCATCTATGGCTACACCTTC. The full variable domain, completed using reference TRBV30 and TRBJ1-2, is SQTIHQWPATLVQPVGSPLSLECTVEGTSNPNLYWYRQAAGRGLQLLFYSVGIGQISSEVPQNLSASRPQDRQFILSSKKLLLSDSGFYLCASSQTIYGYTFGSGTRLTVV.

This clonotype was found many times. The chain couples TRBV7-9 to TRBJ1-2; D is undetermined. This CDR3 is 13 amino acids long. The V and J ends lost 7 bases and 3 bases respectively, with 12 bases between them. Germline assignment: CDR1 SEHNR and CDR2 FQNEAQ (reference sequence). CDR3 nucleotides: TGTGCCAGCAAAAGGGAGGGCTACTATGGCTACACCTTC. It is translated as CASKREGYYGYTF.

This rearrangement joins TRBV28 to TRBJ2-7, with D maybe TRBD2 (5 bases). From germline, CDR1 is MDHEN and CDR2 SYDVKM. The V end was cut by 8 bases, the J end by 4 bases, with 18 bases between. The CDR3 length is 14 residues. The CDR3 here is CASAPRGRAYEQYF. The CDR3 region has the DNA TGTGCCAGCGCCCCCCGAGGGCGCGCATACGAGCAGTACTTC. Based on the CDR3 plus reference TRBV28 and TRBJ2-7, the full variable domain is DVKVTQSSRYLVKRTGEKVFLECVQDMDHENMFWYRQDPGLGLRLIYFSYDVKMKEKGDIPEGYSVSREKKERFSLILESASTNQTSMYLCASAPRGRAYEQYFGPGTRLTVT.

This rearrangement joins TRBV7-9 to TRBJ1-1, with D perhaps TRBD1 (6 bases). This CDR3 contains 13 residues. CDR1 is SEHNR and CDR2 is FQNEAQ in the germline V gene (reference sequence). V gave up 2 bases and J gave up 8 bases, with 12 bases separating them. The CDR3, as DNA: TGTGCCAGCAGCTTATCTTCGGGGGGCGAAGCTTTCTTT. This codes for CASSLSSGGEAFF. The full variable domain, in which reference TRBV7-9 and TRBJ1-1 provide the parts outside the CDR3, is DTGVSQNPRHKITKRGQNVTFRCDPISEHNRLYWYRQTLGQGPEFLTYFQNEAQLEKSRLLSDRFSAERPKGSFSTLEIQRTEQGDSAMYLCASSLSSGGEAFFGQGTRLTVV.

The chain recombines TRBV7-2 with TRBJ1-2; 7 bases match TRBD1. CDR3 length: 14 amino acids. The germline V gene encodes CDR1 SGHTA and CDR2 FQGNSA. V shed 5 bases and J 7 bases; nucleotides not matched to a gene: 10. Here the CDR3 reads CASSRDRAGSGYTF. In DNA, the CDR3 is TGTGCCAGCAGCCGAGACAGGGCGGGGAGTGGCTACACCTTC.

This clonotype was recorded a few times. V usage is TRBV28 and J usage is TRBJ2-7; D is unclear. The CDR3 has 14 residues. Trimming took off 7 bases at V and 2 bases at J, with 15 bases between the two ends. Looked up from germline, CDR1 is MDHEN and CDR2 is SYDVKM. CDR3 sequence (DNA): TGTGCCAGCACCCCCCTCGCAGGCCCCTACGAGCAGTACTTC. It yields the protein CASTPLAGPYEQYF.

This clonotype was seen many times. This sequence joins TRBV28 and TRBJ2-5; D uncertain. Germline CDR1 MDHEN, CDR2 SYDVKM. V lost 7 bases and J lost 4, with 10 bases in between. The CDR3 is made up of 12 amino acids. The chain's CDR3 is CASTADVETQYF. The DNA for the CDR3 is TGTGCCAGCACCGCAGACGTAGAGACCCAGTACTTC. Combining the CDR3 with reference TRBV28 and TRBJ2-5 gives the whole variable domain DVKVTQSSRYLVKRTGEKVFLECVQDMDHENMFWYRQDPGLGLRLIYFSYDVKMKEKGDIPEGYSVSREKKERFSLILESASTNQTSMYLCASTADVETQYFGPGTRLLVL.

Ten or more counts support this clonotype. V is TRBV7-9 and J is TRBJ2-7, with a possible D match to TRBD2 (5 bases). Germline V gene sequence: CDR1 SEHNR, CDR2 FQNEAQ (reference sequence). Trimming shortened V by 0 bases and J by 2 bases, and 8 bases separated the two germline ends. There are 14 residues in the CDR3. CDR3 bases: TGTGCCAGCAGCTTAGCCCCGGGAACCTACGAGCAGTACTTC. Translated: CASSLAPGTYEQYF.

There are many counts of this clonotype. CDR3 sequence (DNA): TGTGCCAGCAGCTTAACTTCCGGGATGAGCACCGGGGAGCTGTTTTTT. This sequence encodes CASSLTSGMSTGELFF. The chain recombines TRBV7-3 with TRBJ2-2; D perhaps matches TRBD2 (5 bases). The germline V gene has CDR1 SGHTA and CDR2 FQGTGA. There are 16 residues in the CDR3. Trimming stripped 0 bases from V and 4 bases from J, with 12 bases between.